Listed below are T cell receptor beta chains from one sample, sequenced in a study of blood T cell repertoires in COVID-19. The table came from immunoSEQ multiplex PCR; TCRdb's copy has only in-frame clones and leaves some out. The table lists some 210,000 clones, 88% of them singletons. Source material: peripheral blood. The receptors come from a middle-aged woman who had recovered from COVID-19. Each CDR3 is given with its conserved first and last residue. Each record gives: V gene, D gene, J gene, clone size, CDR3 DNA, CDR3 protein. The D gene is left open where the match is weak. A clone size is listed for some rows: how often the clone was seen (once, few, many), or a class if it is expanded.

v_gene: TRBV5-1
d_gene: TRBD1
j_gene: TRBJ1-6
abundance: once
CDR3nt: TGCGCCAGCAGCTTGGGTCGGCAGGGGGCTGATTCACCCCTCCACTTT
CDR3aa: CASSLGRQGADSPLHF

v_gene: TRBV5-8
d_gene: TRBD1
j_gene: TRBJ1-5
abundance: NA
CDR3nt: TGTGCCAGCAGCTTGGCTTTGACAGGGTTTCTGCGCAATCAGCCCCAGCATTTT
CDR3aa: CASSLALTGFLRNQPQHF

v_gene: TRBV30
d_gene: TRBD1
j_gene: TRBJ2-6
abundance: NA
CDR3nt: TGTGCCTGGAGTGTACAGGGGGCTGTTTCGGGGGCCAACGTCCTGACTTTC
CDR3aa: CAWSVQGAVSGANVLTF

v_gene: TRBV30
d_gene: NA
j_gene: TRBJ2-3
abundance: NA
CDR3nt: TGTGCCTGGATGCGGGACTGGGCCGCAGATACGCAGTATTTT
CDR3aa: CAWMRDWAADTQYF

v_gene: TRBV4-2
d_gene: TRBD1
j_gene: TRBJ2-1
abundance: many
CDR3nt: TGTGCCAGCAGCCAAGACGGGACAGTGTACAATGAGCAGTTCTTC
CDR3aa: CASSQDGTVYNEQFF

v_gene: TRBV27
d_gene: TRBD1
j_gene: TRBJ2-6
abundance: NA
CDR3nt: TGTGCCAGCAGGGCGACAGGGGCTGGGGCCAACGTCCTGACTTTC
CDR3aa: CASRATGAGANVLTF

v_gene: TRBV27
d_gene: TRBD1
j_gene: TRBJ1-4
abundance: NA
CDR3nt: TGTGCCAGCGGGGACAGGGGGGCTTTAACTAATGAAAAACTGTTTTTT
CDR3aa: CASGDRGALTNEKLFF

v_gene: TRBV6-1
d_gene: NA
j_gene: TRBJ2-6
abundance: NA
CDR3nt: TGTGCCAGCAAAAGAGATGCCTCTGGGGCCAACGTCCTGACTTTC
CDR3aa: CASKRDASGANVLTF

v_gene: TRBV7-2
d_gene: TRBD2
j_gene: TRBJ2-3
abundance: NA
CDR3nt: TGTGCCAGCAGCCCCCCGGGACTAGGTGGAGATACGCAGTATTTT
CDR3aa: CASSPPGLGGDTQYF

v_gene: TRBV27
d_gene: TRBD1
j_gene: TRBJ2-2
abundance: NA
CDR3nt: TGTGCCAGCAGAACCGGGACAGGGGAGACCGGGGAGCTGTTTTTT
CDR3aa: CASRTGTGETGELFF

v_gene: TRBV2
d_gene: NA
j_gene: TRBJ2-7
abundance: NA
CDR3nt: TGTGCCAGCACCCTCGAAGCGGCTTTGCCCTACGAGCAGTACTTC
CDR3aa: CASTLEAALPYEQYF

v_gene: TRBV30
d_gene: NA
j_gene: TRBJ1-1
abundance: NA
CDR3nt: TGTGCCTGGACAAGCCCCGGGCGCGGGGTGAACACTGAAGCTTTCTTT
CDR3aa: CAWTSPGRGVNTEAFF

v_gene: TRBV19
d_gene: NA
j_gene: TRBJ2-3
abundance: few
CDR3nt: TGTGCCAGTAGTATCTTCCCAGAACCAGATACGCAGTATTTT
CDR3aa: CASSIFPEPDTQYF

v_gene: TRBV4-2
d_gene: TRBD1
j_gene: TRBJ1-5
abundance: NA
CDR3nt: TGTGCCAGCAGCTCTCGGACAGGGGACAATCAGCCCCAGCATTTT
CDR3aa: CASSSRTGDNQPQHF

v_gene: TRBV6-2/TRBV6-3
d_gene: TRBD2
j_gene: TRBJ2-5
abundance: NA
CDR3nt: TGTGCCAGCAGTTCACCCGGGACTAGCGGGGCTATCAAGGAGACCCAGTACTTC
CDR3aa: CASSSPGTSGAIKETQYF

v_gene: TRBV18
d_gene: NA
j_gene: TRBJ1-1
abundance: NA
CDR3nt: TGTGCCAGCTCACTAAGTCAGGAGGGGAACACTGAAGCTTTCTTT
CDR3aa: CASSLSQEGNTEAFF

v_gene: TRBV6-6
d_gene: NA
j_gene: TRBJ1-5
abundance: NA
CDR3nt: TGTGCCAGCAGTCCTTCAAACTACAATCAGCCCCAGCATTTT
CDR3aa: CASSPSNYNQPQHF

v_gene: TRBV24-1
d_gene: TRBD1
j_gene: TRBJ2-5
abundance: NA
CDR3nt: TGTGCCACCAGTGATTTGGGTCAGGGGGTAGAGACCCAGTACTTC
CDR3aa: CATSDLGQGVETQYF

v_gene: TRBV5-1
d_gene: NA
j_gene: TRBJ2-1
abundance: NA
CDR3nt: TGCGCCAGCAGCTTGGGATGGGCTAGCAAATTGAATGAGCAGTTCTTC
CDR3aa: CASSLGWASKLNEQFF

v_gene: TRBV6-1
d_gene: TRBD2
j_gene: TRBJ2-7
abundance: many
CDR3nt: TGTGCCAGCAGTGAGGGACTAGCGGGGAGCTACGAGCAGTACTTC
CDR3aa: CASSEGLAGSYEQYF

v_gene: TRBV6-5
d_gene: TRBD2
j_gene: TRBJ2-7
abundance: NA
CDR3nt: TGTGCCAGCAAGAGCGGGAGTCTCTACGAGCAGTACTTC
CDR3aa: CASKSGSLYEQYF

v_gene: TRBV2
d_gene: TRBD1
j_gene: TRBJ2-7
abundance: NA
CDR3nt: TGTGCCACCAACGCGGACAGGGGTATCGGGGAGCAGTACTTC
CDR3aa: CATNADRGIGEQYF